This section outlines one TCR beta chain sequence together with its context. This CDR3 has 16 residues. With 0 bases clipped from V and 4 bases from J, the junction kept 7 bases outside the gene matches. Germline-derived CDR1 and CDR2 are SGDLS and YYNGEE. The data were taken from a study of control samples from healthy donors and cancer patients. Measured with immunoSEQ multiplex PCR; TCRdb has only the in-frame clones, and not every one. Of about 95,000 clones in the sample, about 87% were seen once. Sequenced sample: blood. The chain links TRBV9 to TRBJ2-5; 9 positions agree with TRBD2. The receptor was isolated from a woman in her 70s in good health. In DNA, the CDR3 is TGTGCCAGCAGCGTAGGGCCGCTAGCGGGAAGAGAGACCCAGTACTTC. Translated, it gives CASSVGPLAGRETQYF. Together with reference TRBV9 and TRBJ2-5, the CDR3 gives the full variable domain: DSGVTQTPKHLITATGQRVTLRCSPRSGDLSVYWYQQSLDQGLQFLIQYYNGEERAKGNILERFSAQQFPDLHSELNLSSLELGDSALYFCASSVGPLAGRETQYFGPGTRLLVL.